Presented here are 21 T cell receptor beta chains from one specimen sequenced in a study of PD-1 blockade in mismatch repair-deficient tumors. Sequenced by immunoSEQ multiplex PCR; TCRdb stores in-frame clones only, minus some. The repertoire holds roughly 32,000 clones, with more than 70% as singletons. The material was PBMCs, obtained approximately 6 weeks after starting pembrolizumab. All receptors come from an adult with mismatch repair-deficient cancer.

The chain combines TRBV2 with TRBJ1-2, with D tentatively TRBD1 (5 bases). This CDR3 has 13 amino acids. CDR1 and CDR2 from the germline V gene are SNHLY and FYNNEI. The germline V and J ends were trimmed by 4 bases and 8 bases, with 14 bases remaining between them. The CDR3 reads CASSVLGGRGYTF. In nucleotides, the CDR3 is TGTGCCAGCAGTGTACTCGGGGGGAGGGGCTACACCTTC.

The CDR3 reads CASSPSWTDKSSYEQYF. The DNA of the CDR3 is TGTGCCAGCAGCCCCTCGTGGACAGACAAGTCTTCCTACGAGCAGTACTTC. V gene TRBV7-6 combines with J gene TRBJ2-7, with D possibly matching TRBD1 (6 bases). Trimming removed 5 bases at V and 1 base at J, with 21 bases between. CDR1 and CDR2 from the germline V gene are SGHVS and FNYEAQ. The CDR3 spans 17 residues.

The chain carries TRBV7-8 and TRBJ2-1; D is perhaps TRBD2 (7 bases). The CDR3 runs 15 residues. CDR1 is SGHVS and CDR2 is FQNEAQ in the germline V gene. V shed 5 bases and J shed 4 bases, with 15 bases lying between them. The CDR3 nucleotides are TGTGCCAGCAGCCTTGGAGGGGGGGCGTACAATGAGCAGTTCTTC. Residues: CASSLGGGAYNEQFF.

This rearrangement joins TRBV28 to TRBJ1-2, with 7 bases that match TRBD1. Looked up from germline, CDR1 is MDHEN and CDR2 is SYDVKM. The ends lost 4 bases at V and 5 bases at J; junction bases unmatched: 10. This CDR3 contains 15 residues. DNA for the CDR3: TGTGCCAGCAGTTCTTTCCCGGGACAGAGGTATGGCTACACCTTC. Encoded protein: CASSSFPGQRYGYTF.

The J gene is TRBJ2-2, the V gene TRBV6-4; no firm D call. Trimming stripped 4 bases from V and 1 base from J, with 7 bases between. This CDR3 is built from 14 residues. Germline CDR1 MRHNA, CDR2 SNTAGT. CDR3 loop: CASSGPGNTGELFF. CDR3 nucleotide sequence: TGTGCCAGCAGTGGACCAGGGAACACCGGGGAGCTGTTTTTT.

This chain uses TRBV2 with TRBJ2-2; possibly TRBD1 for D (6 bases). The CDR3 runs to 13 residues. Germline V gene sequence: CDR1 SNHLY, CDR2 FYNNEI. The V end was cut by 3 bases, the J end by 7 bases, with 9 bases between. DNA of the CDR3: TGTGCCAGCAGTGATCAGGGGATCGGGGAGCTGTTTTTT. It translates to CASSDQGIGELFF.

This sequence joins TRBV7-8 and TRBJ1-2; 7 bases map to TRBD1. The CDR3 runs 14 residues. Per the germline V gene, CDR1 is SGHVS and CDR2 is FQNEAQ. Trimming at V came to 5 bases and at J to 5 bases, leaving 8 bases not matched to a gene. The CDR3: CASSNGQATYGYTF. The CDR3, as DNA: TGTGCCAGCAGCAACGGACAGGCGACATATGGCTACACCTTC.

The V gene is TRBV9, the J gene TRBJ2-7, with D tentatively TRBD2 (6 bases). Germline V gene sequence: CDR1 SGDLS, CDR2 YYNGEE. The CDR3 contains 13 residues. The germline V and J ends were trimmed by 4 bases and 1 base, with 9 bases remaining between them. The CDR3 DNA reads TGTGCCAGCAGCCGGGAGTCATCCTACGAGCAGTACTTC. Translated, it gives CASSRESSYEQYF.

The chain couples TRBV6-5 to TRBJ2-7; possible D gene TRBD2, 7 bases. Trimming cost V 2 bases and J 3 bases, with 14 bases left between them. The CDR3 is 15 amino acids. Germline-derived CDR1 and CDR2 are MNHEY and SVGAGI. Here the CDR3 DNA reads TGTGCCAGCAGTTACACCCGGGGAGGGGGCTACGAGCAGTACTTC. Its translation: CASSYTRGGGYEQYF.

The V call is TRBV5-1, the J call TRBJ2-7; D unclear. V was pared by 1 base and J by 2 bases, with 7 bases between. Germline CDR1 reads SGHRS; CDR2 reads YFSETQ. The CDR3 totals 13 residues. The CDR3 DNA is TGCGCCAGCAGCTTGTTAATCCCCTACGAGCAGTACTTC. This translates into CASSLLIPYEQYF.

The CDR3 region is CASSSHGTSNYEQYF. DNA for the CDR3: TGTGCCAGCAGCTCTCACGGTACTTCTAACTACGAGCAGTACTTC. V usage is TRBV5-4 and J usage is TRBJ2-7, with D hard to call. V lost 3 bases, J lost 3 bases, and 16 bases lay in between. CDR1 is SGHNT, CDR2 YYREEE, per germline (reference sequence). CDR3 size: 15 residues.

The genes are TRBV5-4 and TRBJ2-3; 11 bases are a match to TRBD2. V was clipped by 2 bases and J by 3 bases; unmatched bases: 8. This CDR3 has 17 amino acids. Germline V gene sequence: CDR1 SGHNT, CDR2 YYREEE (reference sequence). CDR3 nucleotide sequence: TGTGCCAGCAGCTTTGGGGGGGGACTAGCGGAGACAGATACGCAGTATTTT. This codes for CASSFGGGLAETDTQYF. Full variable domain (outside the CDR3, taken from reference TRBV5-4 and TRBJ2-3): ETGVTQSPTHLIKTRGQQVTLRCSSQSGHNTVSWYQQALGQGPQFIFQYYREEENGRGNFPPRFSGLQFPNYSSELNVNALELDDSALYLCASSFGGGLAETDTQYFGPGTRLTVL.

This chain links TRBV11-2 with TRBJ2-3; 10 nucleotides match TRBD2. Trimming cost V 3 bases and J 7 bases; bases outside gene matches: 4. The CDR3 is 14 amino acids. Per the germline V gene, CDR1 is SGHAT and CDR2 is FQNNGV. The DNA for the CDR3 is TGTGCCAGCAGCTTGGCTAGCGGGAGTTATACGCAGTATTTT. Its translation is CASSLASGSYTQYF.

This clone appeared once. The chain recombines TRBV6-1 with TRBJ2-3; D remains unclear. CDR3 length: 13 amino acids. Between the trimmed V and J ends, which lost 0 bases and 3 bases, there was a span of 4 bases. From germline, CDR1 is MNHNS and CDR2 SASEGT. CDR3 sequence (DNA): TGTGCCAGCAGTGAAGCGAGAACAGATACGCAGTATTTT. Protein product: CASSEARTDTQYF.

The genes are TRBV2 and TRBJ1-5, with D tentatively TRBD1 (5 bases). The CDR3 extends over 13 amino acids. Trimming took off 6 bases at V and 6 bases at J, with 12 bases between the two ends. Germline-derived CDR1 and CDR2 are SNHLY and FYNNEI. The CDR3, as DNA: TGTGCCAGCAGATCTGACAGAGCTCAGCCCCAGCATTTT. It translates to CASRSDRAQPQHF.

The chain is built from TRBV5-1 and TRBJ2-5; 8 bases line up with TRBD2. The CDR3 totals 17 residues. Germline lookup yields CDR1 SGHRS and CDR2 YFSETQ. V was clipped by 4 bases and J by 1 base; unmatched bases: 12. The CDR3 coding sequence is TGCGCCAGCAGCCCGGGTAGCGGGAACCGTCTCCAAGAGACCCAGTACTTC. It encodes CASSPGSGNRLQETQYF.

The rearrangement joins TRBV2 to TRBJ2-3, with TRBD2 identical over 8 bases. Germline CDR1 SNHLY, CDR2 FYNNEI. The CDR3 extends over 15 amino acids. The V segment lost 5 bases and the J segment 4 bases; nucleotides outside the gene matches: 8. CDR3 sequence reads: CASSNGAGEADTQYF. The CDR3 nucleotides are TGTGCCAGCAGTAACGGAGCGGGAGAGGCAGATACGCAGTATTTT. The variable domain in full, with the rest retrieved from reference TRBV2 and TRBJ2-3, is EPEVTQTPSHQVTQMGQEVILRCVPISNHLYFYWYRQILGQKVEFLVSFYNNEISEKSEIFDDQFSVERPDGSNFTLKIRSTKLEDSAMYFCASSNGAGEADTQYFGPGTRLTVL.

This chain links TRBV15 with TRBJ1-3; D is unclear. Trimming shortened V by 1 base and J by 2 bases, and 6 bases separated the two germline ends. CDR3 size: 14 residues. CDR1 LNHNV and CDR2 YYDKDF come from the germline V gene (reference sequence). The CDR3 region is CATSRGPTGNTIYF. As DNA, the CDR3 is TGTGCCACCAGCAGAGGTCCAACTGGAAACACCATATATTTT.

This clone has only a few counts. This chain uses TRBV25-1 with TRBJ1-1, with D perhaps matching TRBD1 (5 bases). Trimming cost V 5 bases and J 0 bases, with 13 bases left between them. Germline CDR1 MGHDK, CDR2 SYGVNS. The CDR3 is 15 residues long. For the CDR3, the DNA is TGTGCCAGCAGTTTCCCAGGGCAGGTGAACACTGAAGCTTTCTTT. It specifies CASSFPGQVNTEAFF.

The rearrangement uses TRBV5-1 and TRBJ2-5, with 11 bases aligning to TRBD2. The J call may be faulty, since TRBJ2-7 better matches the DNA end. This CDR3 is built from 15 residues. CDR1 is SGHRS and CDR2 is YFSETQ in the germline V gene. CDR3 bases: TGCGCCAGCAGCTCGTTGACTAGCGGGATATACGAGCAGTACTTC. Translating it yields CASSSLTSGIYEQYF.

For the CDR3, the DNA is TGTGCCAGCAGCTTAGCGGGAGGGCGAGCAGATACGCAGTATTTT. It is translated as CASSLAGGRADTQYF. The rearrangement links TRBV7-3 to TRBJ2-3; 9 bases fit TRBD2. Germline V lookup: CDR1 SGHTA, CDR2 FQGTGA. The CDR3 contains 15 residues. J was trimmed by 4 bases and V by 2 bases; bases with no gene match: 4.